Sequencing of this TCR beta chain was carried out in a study of CD8 T cells in Susac syndrome. About the research overall: Treatment status at blood draw for the Susac syndrome patients was therapy-naive, corticosteroids, or intravenous immunoglobulin alone. Study-level points and caveats: Susac-specific public clones found in total CD8+ repertoires numbered approximately 15, and those in CD8+ TEMRA repertoires numbered a few.

CD8+ and CD4+ T cells from blood underwent TCR beta sequencing, which was carried out in a high-throughput format. RNA in amounts of about 0.45 to 1 ug was reverse transcribed with random hexamers. MiXCR, applied by TCRdb to the immunoSEQ multiplex PCR reads, yields one record per CDR3 protein. The table lists approximately 87,000 distinct CDR3 sequences, approximately 96% of them singletons. V shed 0 bases and J shed 2 bases, with 14 bases lying between them. CDR1 and CDR2 (germline): LGHDT, YNNKEL (reference sequence). This CDR3 spans 17 amino acids. Comment on this clonotype: Its antigen is unidentified.

Sequenced: CD8+ T cells from PBMCs. The chain combines TRBV3-1 with TRBJ2-1; D may be TRBD1 (7 bases). The clonotype originates from a human donor with Susac syndrome. CDR3 nucleotide sequence: TGTGCCAGCAGCCAAGATCTGGAGGGGGCGGCCTACAATGAGCAGTTCTTC. Residues: CASSQDLEGAAYNEQFF.